The subject of this entry is one T cell receptor beta chain. The V gene lost 4 bases and the J gene lost 7 bases, with 14 bases spanning the gap. The CDR3 length is 14 residues. Germline loops: CDR1 SGHDN, CDR2 FVKESK. This entry comes from a study of CD8 T cells in Susac syndrome. The RNA, 0.5 to 1 ug, was put through reverse transcription using random hexamers. MiXCR was run by TCRdb on the immunoSEQ multiplex PCR reads, yielding one entry per CDR3 protein. The sample has some 190,000 distinct CDR3 sequences, roughly 96% seen once. The sample consisted of CD4+ T cells from PBMCs. The source is a human donor in good health. The genes are TRBV14 and TRBJ2-1; the D is unclear. CDR3: CASSPLRLVNEQFF. The CDR3 DNA reads TGTGCCAGCAGCCCCCTTAGGCTGGTGAATGAGCAGTTCTTC.